These 9 T cell receptor beta chains share one sample of origin, sequenced in a study of healthy donors' naive CD4 and CD8 T cells. TCR libraries were built from around 0.45 ug of total RNA by linear amplification. TCRdb analysed the reads with MiXCR anew, one entry per CDR3 protein. The data contain about 180,000 distinct CDR3 sequences, nearly 75% of them singletons. Specimen: naive CD4+ and CD8+ T cells sorted from blood, pooled from several donors. The source of these receptors is a pool of human donors in good health; the sample pools cells from several healthy donors.

This chain links TRBV20-1 with TRBJ1-1; TRBD1 is a possible D gene (5 bases). CDR1 DFQATT and CDR2 SNEGSKA come from the germline V gene (reference sequence). With 3 bases removed from V and 0 bases from J, the gap between germline ends came to 14 bases. The CDR3 runs to 15 residues. The CDR3 sequence: CSASNYRLMNTEAFF. CDR3 in DNA: TGCAGTGCTAGTAATTACAGGCTCATGAACACTGAAGCTTTCTTT.

J is TRBJ2-7 and V is TRBV12-3 or TRBV12-4; the match to TRBD2 covers 9 bases. V was pared by 5 bases and J by 6 bases, with 11 bases of the junction left unmatched. The CDR3 is made up of 15 amino acids. CDR3: CASSRSLAGSGEQYV. The CDR3 region has the DNA TGTGCCAGCAGTCGGTCGCTAGCGGGATCTGGCGAGCAGTACGTC.

The count of this clonotype is one. The chain uses TRBV6-1 and TRBJ2-2; D ambiguous. The CDR3 sequence is 13 residues long. V shed 6 bases and J shed 4 bases, with 9 bases lying between them. Germline lookup yields CDR1 MNHNS and CDR2 SASEGT. Here the CDR3 DNA reads TGTGCCAGCAGCTCACAGAGCACCGGGGAGCTGTTTTTT. Amino acids: CASSSQSTGELFF.

This sequence joins TRBV5-1 and TRBJ2-3; weak D call: TRBD1 (6 bases). The CDR3 runs to 15 residues. V was cut by 8 bases and J by 3 bases, with 19 bases left in between. Per the germline V gene, CDR1 is SGHRS and CDR2 is YFSETQ. The CDR3 protein is CASSGLGHRTDTQYF. CDR3 DNA sequence: TGCGCCAGTTCCGGACTGGGACACCGGACAGATACGCAGTATTTT.

The chain carries TRBV5-4 and TRBJ1-2; D is ambiguous. This CDR3 is built from 15 residues. V was pared by 0 bases and J by 4 bases, with 13 bases between. From germline, CDR1 is SGHNT and CDR2 YYREEE (reference sequence). The CDR3 spells CASSLAGEGVYGYTF. The CDR3 region has the DNA TGTGCCAGCAGCTTGGCTGGGGAAGGAGTCTATGGCTACACCTTC. Together with reference TRBV5-4 and TRBJ1-2, the CDR3 gives the full variable domain: ETGVTQSPTHLIKTRGQQVTLRCSSQSGHNTVSWYQQALGQGPQFIFQYYREEENGRGNFPPRFSGLQFPNYSSELNVNALELDDSALYLCASSLAGEGVYGYTFGSGTRLTVV.

This clonotype has just one count. The genes are TRBV18 and TRBJ2-5; a possible D gene is TRBD2 (5 bases). Germline V CDR1 and CDR2: KGHSH, LQKENI. The CDR3 totals 13 residues. V lost 7 bases and J 2 bases, leaving 11 bases between the germline ends. The CDR3 spells CASWETRQETQYF. CDR3 bases: TGTGCCAGCTGGGAGACACGTCAAGAGACCCAGTACTTC.

J is TRBJ2-7 and V is TRBV5-5; D perhaps matches TRBD1 (5 bases). Germline V lookup: CDR1 SGHKS, CDR2 YYEKEE (reference sequence). The CDR3 has 16 residues. Trimming took 4 bases from V and 3 from J, leaving 20 bases between them. Here the CDR3 reads CASSLFITRQSYEQYF. CDR3 DNA: TGTGCCAGCAGCCTTTTCATCACGCGACAGAGCTACGAGCAGTACTTC. Complete variable domain (other parts from reference TRBV5-5 and TRBJ2-7): DAGVTQSPTHLIKTRGQQVTLRCSPISGHKSVSWYQQVLGQGPQFIFQYYEKEERGRGNFPDRFSARQFPNYSSELNVNALLLGDSALYLCASSLFITRQSYEQYFGPGTRLTVT.

The chain combines TRBV6-5 with TRBJ1-1; maybe TRBD1 (5 bases). From germline, CDR1 is MNHEY and CDR2 SVGAGI. Trimming shortened V by 2 bases and J by 3 bases, and 13 bases separated the two germline ends. CDR3 size: 15 residues. The CDR3 loop is CASSYREGLDTEAFF. CDR3 DNA: TGTGCCAGCAGTTACCGGGAGGGGTTGGACACTGAAGCTTTCTTT.

This clonotype was seen more than once but under ten times. As DNA, the CDR3 is TGTGCCAGCAGAGGTCAGGGGGGTAAGAATCAGCCCCAGCATTTT. Translation gives CASRGQGGKNQPQHF. The chain joins TRBV6-5 to TRBJ1-5; TRBD1 matches 7 bases. The CDR3 runs 15 residues. The germline gives CDR1 MNHEY, CDR2 SVGAGI. Losses at the gene ends were 6 bases for V and 4 bases for J; bases not matched to a gene: 9.